These 17 T cell receptor beta chains originate from one sample sequenced in a study of regulatory T cells in long-lasting Graves disease. Construction of the TCR beta libraries employed iRepertoire HTBI primers in conjunction with Arm-PCR of CDR3 regions. TCRdb passed the multiplex PCR reads through MiXCR, listing each CDR3 protein once. The table records around 500,000 distinct CDR3 sequences, roughly 12% of them present only once. The sample's time point: newly diagnosed GD, antithyroid drugs for less than 3 months. Generation of the TCR library employed RNA extracted from PBMCs. This sample was shared with a second study, whose subject was T cells in Graves' hyperthyroidism and ophthalmopathy.

The material was peripheral blood mononuclear cells (PBMCs), obtained at new diagnosis, from a patient treated with antithyroid drugs. The receptors here all came from a young man with Graves disease.

The rearrangement joins TRBV5-1 to TRBJ1-1, with 8 positions matching TRBD1. Germline V CDR1 and CDR2: SGHRS, YFSETQ. This CDR3 has 15 residues. Trimming took 3 bases from V and 1 from J; bases not matched to a gene: 5. CDR3 DNA: TGCGCCAGCAGCTCTAGGACAGGGAGGAACACTGAAGCTTTCTTT. This gives the protein CASSSRTGRNTEAFF.

About this clonotype: It may be a read error: a sequence one base away is much more abundant. This sequence joins TRBV5-5 and TRBJ2-5; D is perhaps TRBD1 (5 bases). CDR1 and CDR2 from the germline V gene are SGHKS and YYEKEE (reference sequence). The CDR3 contains 16 residues. CDR3: CASSLASGRWVETQHF. CDR3 sequence (DNA): TGTGCCAGCAGCTTGGCCTCAGGGCGTTGGGTAGAGACCCAGCACTTC.

Ten or more counts support this clonotype. This rearrangement joins TRBV30 to TRBJ1-1; D is ambiguous. Germline V gene lookup returns CDR1 GTSNPN and CDR2 SVGIG (reference sequence). V shed 5 bases and J shed 10 bases, with 14 bases lying between them. This CDR3 region has 11 residues. This chain's CDR3 is CAWAREFIAFF. CDR3 in DNA: TGTGCCTGGGCTCGGGAGTTCATAGCTTTCTTT.

This clonotype appeared many times. V usage is TRBV3-1 and J usage is TRBJ2-7, with unresolved D. The CDR3 contains 11 residues. The V gene lost 0 bases and the J gene lost 6 bases, with 3 bases spanning the gap. CDR1 and CDR2 (germline): LGHDT, YNNKEL (reference sequence). The CDR3 DNA sequence: TGTGCCAGCAGCCAAGACTCCGAGCAGTACTTC. It translates to CASSQDSEQYF.

The sample holds many counts of this clonotype. The rearrangement uses TRBV20-1 and TRBJ1-6; D uncertain. Trimming removed 1 base at V and 0 bases at J, with 7 bases between. Germline V gene sequence: CDR1 DFQATT, CDR2 SNEGSKA (reference sequence). The CDR3 contains 15 residues. Here the CDR3 reads CSARGQSSYNSPLHF. The CDR3, as DNA: TGCAGTGCTAGAGGCCAGAGCTCCTATAATTCACCCCTCCACTTT.

The V gene is TRBV7-9, the J gene TRBJ2-1; the match to TRBD2 covers 7 bases. Germline lookup yields CDR1 SEHNR and CDR2 FQNEAQ (reference sequence). Germline trimming cut 5 bases from V and 6 bases from J; bases unmatched to any gene: 7. The CDR3 has 14 residues. Written as DNA, the CDR3 is TGTGCCAGCAGCCCATGGACTAGGGGCAATGAGCAGTTCTTC. Its translation: CASSPWTRGNEQFF.

This clonotype was found many times. The V call is TRBV2, the J call TRBJ1-6; D is possibly TRBD1 (5 bases). Between the trimmed V and J ends, which lost 8 bases and 7 bases, there was a span of 12 bases. The CDR3 sequence is 13 residues long. CDR1 SNHLY and CDR2 FYNNEI come from the germline V gene. The CDR3 region is CASQQAVNSPLHF. CDR3 in DNA: TGTGCCAGCCAACAGGCGGTGAATTCACCCCTCCACTTT.

The chain couples TRBV2 to TRBJ2-1, with 10 nucleotides matching TRBD2. Germline lookup yields CDR1 SNHLY and CDR2 FYNNEI. Trimming took 8 bases from V and 1 from J; bases not matched to a gene: 11. The CDR3 loop spans 17 amino acids. CDR3 bases: TGTGCCAGCCGTAGGCTAGCGGGAGTAGGTTCCTACAATGAGCAGTTCTTC. This encodes CASRRLAGVGSYNEQFF.

V is TRBV3-1 and J is TRBJ1-1; D gene uncertain. The CDR3 sequence is 15 residues long. Germline values: CDR1 LGHDT, CDR2 YNNKEL (reference sequence). Trimming pared 1 base from V and 3 bases from J, leaving 12 bases between. The DNA of the CDR3 is TGTGCCAGCAGCCAAGCTCTTACGTGGTACACTGAAGCTTTCTTT. It translates to CASSQALTWYTEAFF.

This clonotype came up once. The chain carries TRBV20-1 and TRBJ2-7; D may correspond to TRBD1 or TRBD2 (5 bases each). This CDR3 spans 10 amino acids. V lost 7 bases, J lost 5 bases, and 9 bases lay in between. Looked up from germline, CDR1 is DFQATT and CDR2 is SNEGSKA (reference sequence). The DNA for the CDR3 is TGCAGTGTGGGACGGAACGAGCAGTACTTC. Translating it yields CSVGRNEQYF.

This clonotype was recorded at least ten times. This chain joins TRBV27 and TRBJ2-2; no definite D call. The CDR3 consists of 14 residues. V dropped 0 bases and J dropped 8 bases, with 10 bases sitting between them. CDR1 and CDR2 from the germline V gene are MNHEY and SMNVEV (reference sequence). The CDR3 region has the DNA TGTGCCAGCAGTTTATCCGCCGCCCCGGGGGAGCTGTTTTTT. It is translated as CASSLSAAPGELFF.

As for this clonotype: A read error is possible here, since a much larger clone lies one base away. The chain is built from TRBV12-3 or TRBV12-4 and TRBJ2-7; D gene ambiguous. Trimming shortened V by 2 bases and J by 7 bases, and 9 bases separated the two germline ends. This CDR3 has 12 amino acids. The CDR3: CASSLRRPEQYF. The CDR3 nucleotides read TGTGCCAGCAGTTTACGGAGACCAGAGCAGTACTTC.

This clonotype was counted at least ten times. This chain connects TRBV29-1 to TRBJ2-3, with a tentative D call TRBD1 (6 bases). V was clipped by 7 bases and J by 1 base, with 12 bases between them. The CDR3 is 13 amino acids. Germline V lookup: CDR1 SQVTM, CDR2 ANQGSEA. CDR3 sequence reads: CSAPGVRTDTQYF. CDR3 in DNA: TGCAGCGCACCAGGGGTTCGCACAGATACGCAGTATTTT.

This sequence joins TRBV6-1 and TRBJ2-1; TRBD2 aligns across 10 bases. The CDR3 contains 17 residues. CDR1 and CDR2 (germline): MNHNS, SASEGT. Trimming took 1 base from V and 5 from J; bases not matched to a gene: 8. The CDR3 spells CASSEGVRLAGDNEQFF. As DNA, the CDR3 is TGTGCCAGCAGTGAAGGGGTTAGGCTAGCGGGAGACAATGAGCAGTTCTTC.

This clonotype came up many times. This sequence joins TRBV12-3 or TRBV12-4 and TRBJ1-1; unclear D gene. V lost 10 bases and J 0 bases, leaving 12 bases between the germline ends. The CDR3 consists of 13 residues. CDR3 region: CATRTDLNTEAFF. In DNA form, the CDR3 reads TGTGCCACAAGGACCGACCTGAACACTGAAGCTTTCTTT.

This clonotype was counted many times. The CDR3 here is CSVEDPRGGGYTF. For the CDR3, the DNA is TGCAGCGTTGAAGACCCGAGAGGGGGCGGCTACACCTTC. The gene calls are TRBV29-1 and TRBJ1-2; 7 positions match TRBD1. The CDR3 runs 13 residues. Trimming removed 0 bases from V and 8 bases from J; junction bases left unmatched: 6. The germline V gene has CDR1 SQVTM and CDR2 ANQGSEA.

This clonotype was counted many times. At one end the junction does not follow the germline gene, possibly because of a read error. The chain joins TRBV5-1 to TRBJ1-1, with D hard to call. This CDR3 spans 16 amino acids. Germline-derived CDR1 and CDR2 are SGHRS and YFSETQ. The CDR3 DNA is TGTGCCAGCAGCTCACGGGGAGGGAGGGTGAACACTGAAGCTTTCTTT. Translating gives CASSSRGGRVNTEAFF.